This TCR beta chain was captured by sequencing in a study of shared clonotypes between healthy human individuals. Between the trimmed V and J ends, which lost 4 bases and 2 bases, there was a span of 13 bases. Germline values: CDR1 LNHDA, CDR2 SQIVND (reference sequence). The CDR3 is 15 amino acids. The protocol was immunoSEQ multiplex PCR, while the TCRdb copy is restricted to in-frame clones and leaves out a portion. The table lists about 450,000 clones, 75% to 85% of them singletons. The chain uses TRBV19 and TRBJ2-3; the D call may be TRBD1 or TRBD2 (5 bases each). This TCR derives from a woman in her thirties or forties in good health. Some clones in this sample may be carry-over from other donors' samples. The sample consisted of PBMCs. The CDR3, as DNA: TGTGCCAGTAGTACCCGGGACGGCTACACAGATACGCAGTATTTT. Its translation is CASSTRDGYTDTQYF.